The rows below give T cell receptor beta chains drawn from one sample of a study of post-analysis software for immune sequencing data. MiXCR, run by TCRdb on the PCR reads, gives a single entry per CDR3 protein. This table holds about 770,000 distinct CDR3 sequences, 46% found once. The sample comprised blood. Every receptor here comes from a girl aged 5-17 years with multiple sclerosis. Each CDR3 is given with its conserved first and last residue. Fields, in order: V gene, J gene, CDR3 protein.

v_gene: TRBV24-1
j_gene: TRBJ2-3
CDR3aa: CATSDLGTGGKADTQYF

v_gene: TRBV19
j_gene: TRBJ2-7
CDR3aa: CASSIDSRYQPLSSYEQYF

v_gene: TRBV9
j_gene: TRBJ2-1
CDR3aa: CASSARTESFYNEQFF

v_gene: TRBV4-1
j_gene: TRBJ2-1
CDR3aa: CASSQGLLADYNEQFF

v_gene: TRBV5-6
j_gene: TRBJ1-1
CDR3aa: CASSKTGENTEAFF

v_gene: TRBV7-9
j_gene: TRBJ2-1
CDR3aa: CASSLVGPGVIEQFF

v_gene: TRBV15
j_gene: TRBJ2-1
CDR3aa: CATSTGLAEQFF

v_gene: TRBV6-6
j_gene: TRBJ1-2
CDR3aa: CASSVPGGPYGYTF

v_gene: TRBV6-1
j_gene: TRBJ1-2
CDR3aa: CASTSLRGLPNPVIYGYTF

v_gene: TRBV6-5
j_gene: TRBJ2-1
CDR3aa: CASSPGPSNEQFF

v_gene: TRBV7-2
j_gene: TRBJ2-7
CDR3aa: CASSNGGSYEQYF

v_gene: TRBV5-1
j_gene: NA
CDR3aa: CASSPGTSGRAASPEQYF

v_gene: TRBV29-1
j_gene: TRBJ2-3
CDR3aa: CSVELTDTQYF

v_gene: TRBV7-2
j_gene: TRBJ2-3
CDR3aa: CASSFVFSDTQYF

v_gene: TRBV20-1
j_gene: TRBJ2-3
CDR3aa: CSAEGEDYTDTQYF

v_gene: TRBV15
j_gene: TRBJ2-5
CDR3aa: CATSRGGGSETQYF

v_gene: TRBV7-2
j_gene: TRBJ2-5
CDR3aa: CASTLRGVRQETQYF

v_gene: TRBV20-1
j_gene: TRBJ2-3
CDR3aa: CSARSGTSGSTDTQYF

v_gene: TRBV12-3/TRBV12-4
j_gene: TRBJ1-5
CDR3aa: CASSPRRGGLYQPQHF

v_gene: TRBV12-3/TRBV12-4
j_gene: TRBJ1-2
CDR3aa: CASTIQGEYGYTF

v_gene: TRBV27
j_gene: TRBJ1-2
CDR3aa: CASSPLGIYGYTF

v_gene: TRBV20-1
j_gene: TRBJ1-5
CDR3aa: CSASLGHQNQPQHF

v_gene: TRBV10-3
j_gene: TRBJ1-1
CDR3aa: CAISQGEETEAFF

v_gene: TRBV7-2
j_gene: TRBJ2-3
CDR3aa: CASSFAPSTDTQYF